The 29 T cell receptor beta chains listed next were all sequenced from one sample in a study of cytomegalovirus exposure and HLA in healthy donors. Use of 60 Vbeta and 13 Jbeta primers characterized the PCR. Sequenced by immunoSEQ multiplex PCR; TCRdb stores in-frame clones only, minus some. The sample gives 130,000 or so clones, roughly three fifths of which show up once; 1.5% is in the top ten. The sequencing input was PBMCs. The receptors were sampled from a man aged 18-30 years in good health and CMV-seronegative.

The chain combines TRBV19 with TRBJ2-7; D is possibly TRBD1 (6 bases). The germline V gene has CDR1 LNHDA and CDR2 SQIVND (reference sequence). The V end lost 3 bases, the J end lost 4 bases, and 10 bases lay between the germline ends. This CDR3 is built from 13 residues. The CDR3 sequence is CASSIRDTYEQYF. The CDR3 region has the DNA TGTGCCAGTAGTATCCGGGACACATACGAGCAGTACTTC. The whole variable domain, filled in from reference TRBV19 and TRBJ2-7, reads DGGITQSPKYLFRKEGQNVTLSCEQNLNHDAMYWYRQDPGQGLRLIYYSQIVNDFQKGDIAEGYSVSREKKESFPLTVTSAQKNPTAFYLCASSIRDTYEQYFGPGTRLTVT.

The genes are TRBV19 and TRBJ1-5; 10 bases agree with TRBD1. From germline, CDR1 is LNHDA and CDR2 SQIVND (reference sequence). V dropped 1 base and J dropped 5; count of bases not matched to a gene: 2. This CDR3 is 15 amino acids long. CDR3 nucleotides: TGTGCCAGTAGTATAGCAGGGACAGGGGATCAGCCCCAGCATTTT. Its protein product is CASSIAGTGDQPQHF.

The J gene is TRBJ2-7, the V gene TRBV11-2; D is possibly TRBD1 (6 bases). Germline lookup yields CDR1 SGHAT and CDR2 FQNNGV. V lost 4 bases, J lost 2 bases, and 12 bases lay in between. This CDR3 region has 14 residues. CDR3 protein: CASSSRDKAYEQYF. The DNA for the CDR3 is TGTGCCAGCAGCTCCCGGGACAAAGCCTACGAGCAGTACTTC.

The rearrangement joins TRBV10-1 to TRBJ2-7, with 11 bases lining up with TRBD2. This CDR3 spans 13 amino acids. The V gene end was trimmed by 2 bases and the J gene end by 6 bases; junction bases not matched to a gene: 0. Germline lookup yields CDR1 WNHNN and CDR2 SYGVQD (reference sequence). CDR3 in DNA: TGCGCCAGCAGTGAGGGGACTAGCGGCGAGCAGTACTTC. Translation: CASSEGTSGEQYF.

The table lists this clone with a few counts. The rearrangement uses TRBV4-3 and TRBJ2-1; TRBD2 matches at 7 bases. The CDR3 covers 16 residues. CDR1 LGHNA and CDR2 YSLEER come from the germline V gene. V was pared by 4 bases and J by 4 bases, with 10 bases of the junction left unmatched. CDR3 coding DNA: TGCGCCAGCAGCCCCTCGAGCGGGACCGATTACAATGAGCAGTTCTTC. Amino acids: CASSPSSGTDYNEQFF.

The rearrangement joins TRBV29-1 to TRBJ1-3; D might be TRBD1 (5 bases). CDR3 length: 11 amino acids. The V and J ends lost 3 bases and 8 bases respectively, with 8 bases between them. Germline V gene sequence: CDR1 SQVTM, CDR2 ANQGSEA. CDR3 nucleotides: TGCAGCGTTGACCCGGGGGACACCATATATTTT. Translated, it gives CSVDPGDTIYF. Full variable domain (missing parts from reference TRBV29-1 and TRBJ1-3): SAVISQKPSRDICQRGTSLTIQCQVDSQVTMMFWYRQQPGQSLTLIATANQGSEATYESGFVIDKFPISRPNLTFSTLTVSNMSPEDSSIYLCSVDPGDTIYFGEGSWLTVV.

This clone occurred once. The chain couples TRBV4-2 to TRBJ2-1, with 12 bases that match TRBD2. The germline CDR1 and CDR2 sequences are LGHNA and YNFKEQ. The CDR3 runs to 15 residues. V lost 0 bases and J lost 7; bases outside the gene matches: 1. The CDR3 is CASSQEGTSGNEQFF. The CDR3 DNA is TGTGCCAGCAGCCAAGAAGGGACTAGCGGGAATGAGCAGTTCTTC.

The V and J genes are TRBV7-9 and TRBJ2-7, with D possibly being TRBD2 (5 bases). This CDR3 is 13 amino acids long. Germline loops: CDR1 SEHNR, CDR2 FQNEAQ (reference sequence). The V end was cut by 4 bases, the J end by 3 bases, with 10 bases between. The DNA of the CDR3 is TGTGCCAGCAGCTCCGGACTCCTCTACGAGCAGTACTTC. Protein: CASSSGLLYEQYF.

CDR3 DNA sequence: TGTGCCAGCAGTTTTCGGGGGCAAGAGACCCAGTACTTC. This sequence encodes CASSFRGQETQYF. J is TRBJ2-5 and V is TRBV28, with D maybe TRBD2 (6 bases). With 3 bases removed from V and 2 bases from J, the gap between germline ends came to 7 bases. The CDR3 has 13 amino acids. Per the germline V gene, CDR1 is MDHEN and CDR2 is SYDVKM.

This rearrangement joins TRBV10-2 to TRBJ1-1; the D is unclear. The ends were cut back, 0 bases at V and 6 bases at J, with 8 bases in the middle. Germline CDR1 WSHSY, CDR2 SAAADI. The CDR3 runs 13 residues. CDR3 residues: CASSESFIAEAFF. CDR3 coding DNA: TGCGCCAGCAGTGAGTCCTTCATAGCTGAAGCTTTCTTT.

V usage is TRBV5-5 and J usage is TRBJ2-3; 7 nucleotides agree with TRBD1. The CDR3 totals 15 residues. V shed 3 bases, J shed 3 bases, and the junction held 7 bases outside the gene matches. Germline CDR1 reads SGHKS; CDR2 reads YYEKEE (reference sequence). The CDR3 sequence: CASSSTGTVTDTQYF. The DNA for the CDR3 is TGTGCCAGCAGCTCGACCGGGACAGTGACAGATACGCAGTATTTT.

This chain uses TRBV10-3 with TRBJ2-5; tentatively, D is TRBD2 (8 bases). The V and J ends lost 6 bases and 3 bases respectively, with 17 bases between them. CDR1 and CDR2 (germline): ENHRY, SYGVKD. The CDR3 runs to 15 residues. Written as DNA, the CDR3 is TGTGCCATCAGGGGGGACAGCGGGAGTAAAGAGACCCAGTACTTC. Translated: CAIRGDSGSKETQYF.

This clone occurred a few times. Different DNA sequences within this sample yield the same CDR3. The V and J genes are TRBV27 and TRBJ1-2, with a possible D match to TRBD1 (5 bases). V was cut by 6 bases and J by 5 bases, with 10 bases left in between. The CDR3 loop spans 12 amino acids. The germline V gene has CDR1 MNHEY and CDR2 SMNVEV (reference sequence). The CDR3 spells CASRGGGYGYTF. The CDR3 DNA reads TGTGCCAGCAGGGGGGGTGGTTATGGCTACACCTTC.

This chain links TRBV29-1 with TRBJ2-5, with TRBD2 as a possible D gene (5 bases). The end of the DNA is better explained by TRBJ2-7, so the J call may be wrong. There are 13 residues in the CDR3. Germline V gene data show CDR1 as SQVTM and CDR2 as ANQGSEA. CDR3 nucleotide sequence: TGCAGCGTTGGTCAGAAAGACTACTCCGAGCAGTACTTC. This gives the protein CSVGQKDYSEQYF.

The chain links TRBV30 to TRBJ2-7; 10 nucleotides line up with TRBD2. This CDR3 has 14 amino acids. V trimming: 1 base; J trimming: 8 bases; junction bases outside the gene matches: 8. Germline values: CDR1 GTSNPN, CDR2 SVGIG (reference sequence). The CDR3 is CAWSASGSELKQYF. The CDR3 DNA is TGTGCCTGGAGTGCTAGCGGGAGTGAACTAAAGCAGTACTTC.

CDR3: CASSQSLNYGYTF. The CDR3 DNA reads TGTGCTAGTTCACAGTCCCTTAACTATGGCTACACCTTC. This chain joins TRBV12-5 and TRBJ1-2, with D unclear. Per the germline V gene, CDR1 is LGHNT and CDR2 is FRNRAP. Trimming pared 8 bases from V and 1 base from J, leaving 11 bases between. The CDR3 contains 13 residues.

This clone was recorded only once. The rearrangement uses TRBV2 and TRBJ1-1; TRBD1 might be the D (5 bases). This CDR3 has 14 amino acids. Germline CDR1 and CDR2: SNHLY and FYNNEI. Between the trimmed V and J ends, which lost 7 bases and 3 bases, there was a span of 15 bases. CDR3 residues: CASNAGTAYTEAFF. CDR3 in DNA: TGTGCCAGCAACGCCGGGACTGCCTACACTGAAGCTTTCTTT. The full variable domain, with the rest looked up from reference TRBV2 and TRBJ1-1, is EPEVTQTPSHQVTQMGQEVILRCVPISNHLYFYWYRQILGQKVEFLVSFYNNEISEKSEIFDDQFSVERPDGSNFTLKIRSTKLEDSAMYFCASNAGTAYTEAFFGQGTRLTVV.

The rearrangement uses TRBV4-2 and TRBJ2-6; D is possibly TRBD1 (5 bases). Germline CDR1 LGHNA, CDR2 YNFKEQ. CDR3 length: 17 residues. The ends were cut back, 8 bases at V and 0 bases at J, with 17 bases in the middle. The DNA of the CDR3 is TGTGCCAGCCGCCGTGAGACAGCCTCCTCTGGGGCCAACGTCCTGACTTTC. This translates into CASRRETASSGANVLTF.

This clone was picked up a small number of times. The chain employs TRBV28 and TRBJ1-1; D uncertain. The germline V gene has CDR1 MDHEN and CDR2 SYDVKM. The CDR3 has 16 amino acids. Trimming took off 2 bases at V and 1 base at J, with 14 bases between the two ends. CDR3 protein: CASSLPSPGWNTEAFF. CDR3 DNA sequence: TGTGCCAGCAGTTTACCATCCCCGGGTTGGAACACTGAAGCTTTCTTT.

J is TRBJ2-1 and V is TRBV9; TRBD2 agrees at 9 bases. Germline V gene data show CDR1 as SGDLS and CDR2 as YYNGEE. The CDR3 consists of 15 residues. The trim removed 0 bases at V and 4 bases at J, leaving 2 bases unmatched. For the CDR3, the DNA is TGTGCCAGCAGCGTAGTAGCGGGAGCTTACAATGAGCAGTTCTTC. This encodes CASSVVAGAYNEQFF.

The J gene is TRBJ1-3, the V gene TRBV15, with a tentative D call TRBD1 (6 bases). The V and J ends lost 4 bases and 4 bases respectively, with 14 bases between them. In germline, CDR1 is LNHNV, CDR2 YYDKDF (reference sequence). The CDR3 spans 15 residues. CDR3 protein: CATSTRQAVGNTIYF. CDR3 in DNA: TGTGCCACCAGCACTAGACAGGCGGTCGGAAACACCATATATTTT.

This clone has a handful of counts. This chain connects TRBV2 to TRBJ1-3; D unresolved. Trimming shortened V by 8 bases and J by 2 bases, and 7 bases separated the two germline ends. CDR1 is SNHLY, CDR2 FYNNEI, per germline. There are 12 residues in the CDR3. The CDR3 sequence: CASATTGNTIYF. The CDR3 DNA reads as TGTGCCAGCGCGACAACTGGAAACACCATATATTTT.

This rearrangement joins TRBV28 to TRBJ1-3, with 8 positions matching TRBD1. Trimming cost V 3 bases and J 3 bases; bases outside gene matches: 10. The CDR3 is 17 residues long. Germline CDR1 and CDR2: MDHEN and SYDVKM. CDR3: CASSFGSGGFLGNTIYF. CDR3 bases: TGTGCCAGCAGTTTTGGGTCAGGGGGCTTTCTTGGAAACACCATATATTTT.

This clone was counted a few times. The gene calls are TRBV4-1 and TRBJ2-7; D is perhaps TRBD2 (5 bases). Germline CDR1 is MGHRA and CDR2 is YSYEKL. The CDR3 totals 13 residues. The germline V and J ends were trimmed by 0 bases and 3 bases, with 6 bases remaining between them. CDR3 residues: CASSQDRGYEQYF. Written as DNA, the CDR3 is TGCGCCAGCAGCCAAGATCGGGGCTACGAGCAGTACTTC.

V usage is TRBV28 and J usage is TRBJ1-4; possibly TRBD1 for D (6 bases). CDR1 and CDR2 from the germline V gene are MDHEN and SYDVKM. Trimming pared 5 bases from V and 10 bases from J, leaving 26 bases between. The CDR3 has 17 residues. CDR3 loop: CASSIMAGESYEGKLFF. The DNA for the CDR3 is TGTGCCAGCAGTATTATGGCAGGGGAGAGTTATGAGGGAAAACTGTTTTTT.

This clone occurred a few times. The chain carries TRBV7-2 and TRBJ2-7, with no clear D. This CDR3 comprises 13 residues. In germline, CDR1 is SGHTA, CDR2 FQGNSA. The ends were cut back, 3 bases at V and 0 bases at J, with 6 bases in the middle. The CDR3 DNA follows: TGTGCCAGCAGCTTCTCCAGCTCCTACGAGCAGTACTTC. Translating gives CASSFSSSYEQYF.

This chain connects TRBV7-6 to TRBJ2-3; D is possibly TRBD2 (7 bases). The V end lost 5 bases, the J end lost 2 bases, and 17 bases lay between the germline ends. Germline-derived CDR1 and CDR2 are SGHVS and FNYEAQ. The CDR3 sequence is 16 residues long. This chain's CDR3 is CASSLGGGGNTDTQYF. The CDR3 DNA is TGTGCCAGCAGCCTAGGGGGAGGGGGAAACACAGATACGCAGTATTTT.

This clone occurred a few times. CDR3 residues: CASTGQTFYNEQFF. CDR3 DNA: TGTGCCAGTACGGGACAGACCTTTTACAATGAGCAGTTCTTC. V is TRBV28 and J is TRBJ2-1; 7 bases line up with TRBD1. Germline-derived CDR1 and CDR2 are MDHEN and SYDVKM. This CDR3 comprises 14 residues. Trimming removed 9 bases from V and 4 bases from J; junction bases left unmatched: 9.

The gene calls are TRBV7-2 and TRBJ1-2, with D possibly matching TRBD1 (5 bases). This CDR3 comprises 17 residues. Germline CDR1 reads SGHTA; CDR2 reads FQGNSA. The V gene lost 1 base and the J gene lost 2 bases, with 17 bases spanning the gap. The CDR3 here is CASSLVRRGANNYGYTF. DNA of the CDR3: TGTGCCAGCAGCTTAGTCAGGCGGGGCGCAAACAACTATGGCTACACCTTC.